This T cell receptor (beta chain) came from a study of monozygotic twins with inflammatory bowel disease. Germline V CDR1 and CDR2: SEHNR, FQNEAQ (reference sequence). The CDR3 loop spans 14 amino acids. From its re-call of the 5' RACE reads, TCRdb lists each CDR3 protein once, without DNA. Its table lists fewer than 550,000 distinct CDR3 sequences. The genes are TRBV7-9 and TRBJ1-5; the TRBD1 assignment by TCRdb is unverifiable without DNA. Sequenced material: blood. This receptor was identified in a human donor with ulcerative colitis or Crohn's disease, or a healthy co-twin of an affected twin (not recorded which). The CDR3 spells CASSPQGNNQPQHF.